Below are 13 T cell receptor beta chains sequenced from a single sample in a study of breast tumors, draining lymph nodes, adjacent tissues (dated by TCRdb to the mid-2010s). Lymph node samples came from the axillary draining lymph nodes of breast cancer patients. The library was generated by multiplex PCR. Sequencing took place on an Illumina HiSeq 2000. TCRdb trimmed public reads at Q25 via fastp, called clones via MiXCR and kept in-frame beta chains. Rows are combined by CDR3 protein, so each entry shows the most common genes and DNA. The sample records approximately 140,000 distinct CDR3 sequences, about 31% of which are singletons. The ten most abundant clones make up under 2.5% of the sample. Sequenced: axillary lymph node tissue. Source of these receptors: a female donor with breast cancer. Some clones in this sample may be carry-over from other donors' samples.

The chain couples TRBV12-3 or TRBV12-4 to TRBJ1-3, with 10 nucleotides matching TRBD1. Losses at the gene ends were 5 bases for V and 2 bases for J; bases not matched to a gene: 9. There are 17 residues in the CDR3. The CDR3 DNA reads as TGTGCCAGCAGTCGATGGGACAGGGGAGGGGCTGGAAACACCATATATTTT. Translation: CASSRWDRGGAGNTIYF.

This clonotype has at least ten counts. V and J are TRBV30 and TRBJ1-2; unclear D gene. The V end was cut by 4 bases, the J end by 9 bases, with 21 bases between. The CDR3 length is 14 residues. From germline, CDR1 is GTSNPN and CDR2 SVGIG (reference sequence). Written as DNA, the CDR3 is TGTGCCTGGATTGTCCGGGCCGACGGTGGGAGCTACACCTTC. This sequence encodes CAWIVRADGGSYTF.

The chain couples TRBV20-1 to TRBJ2-7, with no clear D. Trimming cost V 0 bases and J 5 bases, with 8 bases left between them. The length of the CDR3 is 12 residues. CDR1 is DFQATT, CDR2 SNEGSKA, per germline (reference sequence). In DNA form, the CDR3 reads TGCAGTGCTAGAGATCCACGGGACGAGCAGTACGTC. Translating it yields CSARDPRDEQYV.

This clonotype occurred many times. This chain uses TRBV2 with TRBJ1-5; D is possibly TRBD1 (5 bases). The CDR3 extends over 14 amino acids. Germline values: CDR1 SNHLY, CDR2 FYNNEI. V lost 7 bases and J lost 5, with 15 bases in between. In DNA, the CDR3 is TGTGCCAGCAACGGACAAAAACGGGATCAGCCCCAGCATTTT. Residues: CASNGQKRDQPQHF.

In the case of this clonotype: A read error is possible here, since a much larger clone lies one base away. The chain couples TRBV11-2 to TRBJ2-6; 7 bases fit TRBD1. Germline V gives CDR1 SGHAT, CDR2 FQNNGV. With V trimmed by 1 base and J by 2 bases, 14 bases remained unmatched. The CDR3 is 20 residues long. CDR3 protein: CASSLAGTAAPQAGANVLTF. In DNA form, the CDR3 reads TGTGCCAGCAGCTTAGCCGGGACAGCGGCCCCCCAGGCTGGGGCCAACGTCCTGACTTTC.

This clonotype was found once. Its ends do not fully match the called genes, so a read error is possible. V is TRBV12-3 or TRBV12-4 and J is TRBJ2-1; 9 bases are shared with TRBD1. CDR3 length: 16 residues. The CDR3 DNA reads TGTGGCAGCAGTCTCCTCCGGGACAGGGAGGGCAATGAGCAGTTCTTC. Residues: CGSSLLRDREGNEQFF.

This clonotype occurred many times. It may be a read error: a sequence one base away is much more abundant. This sequence joins TRBV6-5 and TRBJ1-6, with TRBD1 as a possible D gene (5 bases). The CDR3 is made up of 12 amino acids. The germline V gene encodes CDR1 MNHEY and CDR2 SVGAGI. Trimming shortened V by 5 bases and J by 10 bases, and 9 bases separated the two germline ends. CDR3 loop: CASSPGQSPLHF. In DNA, the CDR3 is TGTGCCAGCAGTCCAGGGCAATCACCCCTCCACTTT.

Ten or more counts support this clonotype. The chain recombines TRBV6-2 or TRBV6-3 with TRBJ2-5, with D tentatively TRBD2 (6 bases). The CDR3 extends over 14 amino acids. The V end was cut by 8 bases, the J end by 5 bases, with 18 bases between. From germline, CDR1 is MNHEY and CDR2 SVGEGT. DNA of the CDR3: TGTGCCAGCTATGGACGGGGGAGACGGGAGACCCAGTACTTC. This sequence encodes CASYGRGRRETQYF.

The chain has TRBV2 and TRBJ2-5; weak D call: TRBD2 (6 bases). The CDR3 runs 12 residues. From germline, CDR1 is SNHLY and CDR2 FYNNEI. V lost 7 bases and J 9 bases, leaving 15 bases between the germline ends. CDR3 in DNA: TGTGCCAGCAAATGGGGAGGTCAGCCCCAGTACTTC. Translated, it gives CASKWGGQPQYF. Using reference TRBV2 and TRBJ2-5 for the parts outside the CDR3, the full variable domain is EPEVTQTPSHQVTQMGQEVILRCVPISNHLYFYWYRQILGQKVEFLVSFYNNEISEKSEIFDDQFSVERPDGSNFTLKIRSTKLEDSAMYFCASKWGGQPQYFGPGTRLLVL.

Concerning this clonotype: Just one base apart from a much larger clone, this may be a read error. This chain joins TRBV6-6 and TRBJ2-1; no definite D call. Germline V gene lookup returns CDR1 MNHNY and CDR2 SVGAGI (reference sequence). The CDR3 consists of 14 residues. V lost 5 bases, J lost 4 bases, and 12 bases lay in between. The CDR3 DNA reads as TGTGCCAGCAGTCTGTATGGCTTGTACAATGAGCAGTTCTTC. Protein product: CASSLYGLYNEQFF.

This clonotype was counted between two and nine times. A much larger clone lies one base from this, so it may be a read error. The J gene is TRBJ1-5, the V gene TRBV6-1, with D unclear. Trimming removed 5 bases at V and 0 bases at J, with 11 bases between. The CDR3 contains 15 residues. Germline loops: CDR1 MNHNS, CDR2 SASEGT. CDR3 coding DNA: TGTGCCAGCAGTCAATCGACCAGTAGCAATCAGCCCCAGCATTTT. As protein: CASSQSTSSNQPQHF.

This clonotype was detected many times. This chain connects TRBV9 to TRBJ2-1; D call uncertain. This CDR3 spans 12 amino acids. Germline V gene lookup returns CDR1 SGDLS and CDR2 YYNGEE. The V gene lost 3 bases and the J gene lost 6 bases, with 7 bases spanning the gap. CDR3 DNA sequence: TGTGCCAGCAGCGGGGCCCTCAATGAGCAGTTCTTC. Protein product: CASSGALNEQFF.

The table lists this clonotype with many counts. This sequence joins TRBV24-1 and TRBJ2-3; no reliable D call. The V and J ends lost 3 bases and 6 bases respectively, with 3 bases between them. The germline V gene encodes CDR1 KGHDR and CDR2 SFDVKD. The CDR3 has 11 residues. In nucleotides, the CDR3 is TGTGCCACCAGTGATCGCGATACGCAGTATTTT. Protein sequence: CATSDRDTQYF.